This record covers a single TCR beta chain. TCRdb's table, derived via immunoSEQ multiplex PCR, lists solely in-frame clones and lacks some. The data hold 81,000 or so clones, with around 91% observed a single time. The record originates from a study of blood T cell repertoires in COVID-19. Study context: From T cells, B-cell-depleted T cells, or PBMCs came the material, which was cDNA or gDNA.

After removal of 7 bases from V and 10 bases from J, the junction contained 9 bases not matched to a gene. The CDR3 is 12 residues long. This chain links TRBV12-3 or TRBV12-4 with TRBJ1-1; TRBD1 agrees at 7 bases. The receptor comes from a man between 65 and 79 years old with active or convalescent COVID-19. The sample was peripheral blood. CDR3 amino acids: CASNARQGSAFF. The CDR3 bases are TGTGCCAGCAACGCGCGACAGGGATCAGCTTTCTTT.